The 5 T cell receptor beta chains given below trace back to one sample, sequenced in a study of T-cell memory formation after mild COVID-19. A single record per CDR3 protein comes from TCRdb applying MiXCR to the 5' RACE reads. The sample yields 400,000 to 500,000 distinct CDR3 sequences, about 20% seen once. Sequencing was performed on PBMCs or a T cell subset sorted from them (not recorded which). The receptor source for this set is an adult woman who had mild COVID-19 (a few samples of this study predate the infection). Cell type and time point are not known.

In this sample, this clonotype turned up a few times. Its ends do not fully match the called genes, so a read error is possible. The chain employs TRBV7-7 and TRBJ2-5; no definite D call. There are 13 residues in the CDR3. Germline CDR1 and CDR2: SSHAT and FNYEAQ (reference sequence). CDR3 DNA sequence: TGTGCTAGCAGCCTTCAACGGCAAGAGACCCAGTACTTC. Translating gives CASSLQRQETQYF. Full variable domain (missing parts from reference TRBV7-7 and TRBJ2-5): GAGVSQSPRYKVTKRGQDVTLRCDPISSHATLYWYQQALGQGPEFLTYFNYEAQPDKSGLPSDRFSAERPEGSISTLTIQRTEQRDSAMYRCASSLQRQETQYFGPGTRLLVL.

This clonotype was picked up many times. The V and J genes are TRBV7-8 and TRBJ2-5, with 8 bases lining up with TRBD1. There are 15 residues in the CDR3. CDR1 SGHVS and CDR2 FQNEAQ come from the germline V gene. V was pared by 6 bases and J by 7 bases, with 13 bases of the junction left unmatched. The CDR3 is CASREWTGSGGTQYF. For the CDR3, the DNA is TGTGCCAGCAGAGAGTGGACAGGGAGCGGAGGGACCCAGTACTTC.

CDR3 nucleotides: TGTGCCACCAGCAGAGATCAGTACGGCTACACCTTC. Amino acid sequence: CATSRDQYGYTF. The rearrangement joins TRBV15 to TRBJ1-2; D not certain. CDR3 length equals 12 residues. V shed 0 bases and J shed 8 bases, with 7 bases lying between them. CDR1 and CDR2 from the germline V gene are LNHNV and YYDKDF (reference sequence).

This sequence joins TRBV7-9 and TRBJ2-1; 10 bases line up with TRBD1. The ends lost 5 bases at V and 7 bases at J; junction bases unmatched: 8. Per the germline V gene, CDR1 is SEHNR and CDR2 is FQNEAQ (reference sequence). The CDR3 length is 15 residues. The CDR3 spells CASSTRQGALNEQFF. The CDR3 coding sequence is TGTGCCAGCAGCACACGACAGGGGGCGTTAAATGAGCAGTTCTTC.

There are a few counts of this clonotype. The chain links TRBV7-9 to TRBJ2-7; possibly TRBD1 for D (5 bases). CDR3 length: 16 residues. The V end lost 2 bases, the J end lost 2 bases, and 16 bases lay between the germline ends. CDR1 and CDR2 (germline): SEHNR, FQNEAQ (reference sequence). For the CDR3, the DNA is TGTGCCAGCAGCTTACCTCAGACAGATACACCCTACGAGCAGTACTTC. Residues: CASSLPQTDTPYEQYF.